This T cell receptor (beta chain) was observed in a study of T-cell memory formation after mild COVID-19. Study information: Across donors, TCR clusters were largely donor specific. Overall study findings and caveats: Contracting clones from day 15 to 85 had balanced CD4/CD8; later expanders favoured CD4+.

The 5'RACE method, run with constant-segment primers, produced TCR alpha and TCR beta cDNA libraries (carrying sample barcodes and UMIs). TCRdb analysed the 5' RACE reads with MiXCR anew, one entry per CDR3 protein. The table shows 300,000 to 350,000 distinct CDR3 sequences, with less than 20% occurring only once. Germline V gene sequence: CDR1 SGHDN, CDR2 FVKESK. This CDR3 spans 16 amino acids. V dropped 1 base and J dropped 1; count of bases not matched to a gene: 1. On this clonotype itself: The antigen is undetermined.

The rearrangement links TRBV14 to TRBJ2-3, with TRBD1 matching 11 bases. Input material: PBMCs or a T cell subset sorted from them (not recorded which). This TCR came from a man younger than 30 who had mild COVID-19 (a few samples of this study predate the infection). Cell type and time point are not known. The CDR3 here is CASSQGTGGGTDTQYF. The DNA for the CDR3 is TGTGCCAGCAGCCAAGGGACAGGGGGCGGCACAGATACGCAGTATTTT.